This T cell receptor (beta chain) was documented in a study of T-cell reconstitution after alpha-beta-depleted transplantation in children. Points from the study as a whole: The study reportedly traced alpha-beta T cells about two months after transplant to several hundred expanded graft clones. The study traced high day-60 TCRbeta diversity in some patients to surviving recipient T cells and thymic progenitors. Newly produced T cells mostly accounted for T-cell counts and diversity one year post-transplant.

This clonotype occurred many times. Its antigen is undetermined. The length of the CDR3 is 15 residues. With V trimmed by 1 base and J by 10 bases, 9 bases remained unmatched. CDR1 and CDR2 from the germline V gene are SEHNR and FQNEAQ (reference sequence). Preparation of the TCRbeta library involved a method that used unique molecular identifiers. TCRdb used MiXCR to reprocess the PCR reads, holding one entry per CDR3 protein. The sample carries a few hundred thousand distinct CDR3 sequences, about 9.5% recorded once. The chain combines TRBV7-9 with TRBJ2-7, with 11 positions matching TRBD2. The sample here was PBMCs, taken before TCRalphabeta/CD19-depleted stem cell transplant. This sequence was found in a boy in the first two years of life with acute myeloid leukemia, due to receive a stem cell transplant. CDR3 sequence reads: CASSLGTLAGGPQYF. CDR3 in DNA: TGTGCCAGCAGCTTAGGGACCCTAGCGGGAGGCCCCCAGTACTTC.